This T cell receptor beta chain was sequenced during a study of blood T cell repertoires in COVID-19. Clones were read by immunoSEQ multiplex PCR, and TCRdb kept only the in-frame ones, dropping some. The sample includes a few hundred thousand clones, approximately 81% of them seen just once. V was cut by 1 base and J by 4 bases, with 8 bases left in between. The CDR3 spans 14 residues. Germline CDR1 is LGHNA and CDR2 is YNFKEQ. The chain couples TRBV4-2 to TRBJ1-3, with D unclear. This receptor was identified in a man aged 40-55 years who had recovered from COVID-19. The specimen sequenced was PBMCs or T cells enriched from blood (not recorded which). The DNA for the CDR3 is TGTGCCAGCAGCCAAGCTGACAAGGGAAACACCATATATTTT. This sequence encodes CASSQADKGNTIYF.